Listed here are 10 T cell receptor beta chains from one sample, sequenced in a study of T cells in tumors after PD-1 blockade. Libraries were prepared by immunoSEQ multiplex PCR; TCRdb keeps only in-frame clonotypes and omits some of them. This sample has some 66,000 clones, with around two thirds found just once. Sequences were derived from PBMCs, sampled after anti-PD-1 treatment. Receptors originate from a human donor with basal cell carcinoma.

This clone was found once. This chain joins TRBV5-1 and TRBJ1-1; D gene unclear. This CDR3 spans 13 amino acids. The ends were cut back, 4 bases at V and 6 bases at J, with 13 bases in the middle. CDR1 and CDR2 (germline): SGHRS, YFSETQ. CDR3 sequence reads: CASSLSTISEAFF. The DNA for the CDR3 is TGCGCCAGCAGCCTCTCGACTATCTCTGAAGCTTTCTTT.

The V and J genes are TRBV3-1 (or the pseudogene TRBV3-2) and TRBJ2-5; TRBD1 is a possible D gene (6 bases). V was pared by 4 bases and J by 2 bases, with 11 bases between. The CDR3 is made up of 14 amino acids. Germline CDR1 LGHDT, CDR2 YNNKEL (reference sequence). The CDR3 region has the DNA TGTGCCAGCAGCCTCCGGACAGCTCAAGAGACCCAGTACTTC. It specifies CASSLRTAQETQYF.

This clone was seen just once. The chain joins TRBV12-3 or TRBV12-4 to TRBJ1-2; possibly TRBD1 for D (5 bases). V lost 8 bases and J 8 bases, leaving 18 bases between the germline ends. This CDR3 comprises 13 residues. CDR3 in amino acids: CASAPRAGRGYTF. As DNA, the CDR3 is TGTGCCAGCGCGCCGCGGGCAGGGCGCGGCTACACCTTC.

The chain uses TRBV27 and TRBJ2-2; D is unclear. Trimming removed 4 bases from V and 4 bases from J, with 1 base in between. The CDR3 has 11 residues. Germline values: CDR1 MNHEY, CDR2 SMNVEV (reference sequence). The CDR3, as DNA: TGTGCCAGCAGTTCCACCGGGGAGCTGTTTTTT. Protein: CASSSTGELFF.

The DNA of the CDR3 is TGTGCCAGCAAGGTTAGTCTGCTCTATGGCTACACCTTC. This sequence encodes CASKVSLLYGYTF. The rearrangement links TRBV6-5 to TRBJ1-2; D gene unclear. Looked up from germline, CDR1 is MNHEY and CDR2 is SVGAGI. The CDR3 extends over 13 amino acids. V dropped 7 bases and J dropped 4 bases, with 13 bases sitting between them.

V and J are TRBV5-1 and TRBJ2-5; 10 bases match TRBD2. The J segment lost 3 bases and the V segment lost 4 bases, leaving 6 bases of the junction unmatched. The CDR3 spans 15 residues. Germline lookup yields CDR1 SGHRS and CDR2 YFSETQ. The CDR3 nucleotides read TGCGCCAGCAGCGCTAGCGGGGGCGAAAAAGAGACCCAGTACTTC. It is translated as CASSASGGEKETQYF.

The chain uses TRBV3-1 (or the pseudogene TRBV3-2) and TRBJ2-5; 12 bases align to TRBD2. The CDR3 consists of 15 residues. Germline V lookup: CDR1 LGHDT, CDR2 YNNKEL (reference sequence). Trimming at V came to 4 bases and at J to 5 bases, leaving 5 bases not matched to a gene. DNA of the CDR3: TGTGCCAGCAGCCTCCCTAGCGGGGGGGCCGAGACCCAGTACTTC. This translates into CASSLPSGGAETQYF.

The J gene is TRBJ1-1, the V gene TRBV2; 7 bases are a match to TRBD1. CDR3 length: 16 amino acids. V lost 5 bases to trimming and J lost 5 bases; unmatched junction nucleotides: 14. From germline, CDR1 is SNHLY and CDR2 FYNNEI. CDR3: CASSYLGEAGGTEAFF. The CDR3 DNA reads TGTGCCAGCAGTTACCTAGGGGAAGCAGGGGGAACTGAAGCTTTCTTT.

V and J are TRBV10-3 and TRBJ2-5, with TRBD1 matching over 7 bases. The CDR3 runs 15 residues. Germline CDR1 and CDR2: ENHRY and SYGVKD. With V trimmed by 5 bases and J by 5 bases, 11 bases remained unmatched. The CDR3 region has the DNA TGTGCCATCAGTCCCTCGACAGGGAGTTCTGAGACCCAGTACTTC. This encodes CAISPSTGSSETQYF.

This rearrangement joins TRBV5-6 to TRBJ2-7; 13 bases fit TRBD2. Trimming at V came to 4 bases and at J to 3 bases, leaving 10 bases not matched to a gene. This CDR3 region has 17 residues. Germline CDR1 and CDR2: SGHDT and YYEEEE. The CDR3 nucleotides are TGTGCCAGCAGCCCTGACCGACTAGCGGGGGGAGGCTACGAGCAGTACTTC. Amino acids: CASSPDRLAGGGYEQYF. The variable domain in full, completed from reference TRBV5-6 and TRBJ2-7, reads DAGVTQSPTHLIKTRGQQVTLRCSPKSGHDTVSWYQQALGQGPQFIFQYYEEEERQRGNFPDRFSGHQFPNYSSELNVNALLLGDSALYLCASSPDRLAGGGYEQYFGPGTRLTVT.